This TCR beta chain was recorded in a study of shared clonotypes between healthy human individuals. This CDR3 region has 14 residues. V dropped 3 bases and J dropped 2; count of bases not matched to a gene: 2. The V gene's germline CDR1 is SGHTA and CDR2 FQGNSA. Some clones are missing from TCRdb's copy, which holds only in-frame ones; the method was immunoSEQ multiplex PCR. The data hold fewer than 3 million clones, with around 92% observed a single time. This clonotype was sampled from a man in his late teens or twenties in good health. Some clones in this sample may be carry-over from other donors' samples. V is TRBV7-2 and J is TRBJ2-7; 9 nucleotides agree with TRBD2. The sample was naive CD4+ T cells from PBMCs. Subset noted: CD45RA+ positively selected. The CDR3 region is CASSFAGGTYEQYF. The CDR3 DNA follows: TGTGCCAGCAGCTTCGCGGGAGGGACCTACGAGCAGTACTTC.